One and the same sample provided the 18 T cell receptor beta chains below, sequenced in a study of CD8+ T cells in alopecia areata. TCR sequencing used cDNA made by reverse transcription of extracted RNA. TCRdb's copy holds only in-frame clones and misses some; the assay was immunoSEQ multiplex PCR. The sample records about 280,000 clones, roughly 64% being singletons. Treatment specified: oral pan-JAK inhibitor, 5-10 mg twice daily. Sequences were derived from CD4+ T cells sorted from blood, sampled at week 24, from a patient treated with tofacitinib. The receptors stem from a human donor with alopecia areata.

This clone turned up a few times. The chain employs TRBV7-9 and TRBJ2-1, with D perhaps assigned TRBD1 or TRBD2 (6 bases each). V lost 9 bases and J lost 12, with 15 bases in between. The V gene's germline CDR1 is SEHNR and CDR2 FQNEAQ (reference sequence). This CDR3 has 11 amino acids. The CDR3 DNA sequence: TGTGCCAGTACCTCGGGGGCAGGGCAGTTCTTC. Protein: CASTSGAGQFF.

The chain has TRBV19 and TRBJ2-7; D call uncertain. The CDR3 spans 13 residues. Trimming cost V 4 bases and J 6 bases, with 13 bases left between them. Germline V CDR1 and CDR2: LNHDA, SQIVND (reference sequence). The CDR3 region has the DNA TGTGCCAGTAGTACGTTTCTTGGCGCCGAGCAGTACTTC. It encodes CASSTFLGAEQYF.

J is TRBJ2-3 and V is TRBV4-1; 11 bases line up with TRBD2. Germline CDR1 is MGHRA and CDR2 is YSYEKL. The CDR3 is made up of 17 amino acids. J lost 2 bases, V lost 3 bases, and 7 bases had no gene match. This chain's CDR3 is CASSHVLAGAFTDTQYF. Written as DNA, the CDR3 is TGCGCCAGCAGCCATGTACTAGCGGGGGCCTTCACAGATACGCAGTATTTT.

The V and J genes are TRBV7-2 and TRBJ2-3; no firm D call. V gave up 2 bases and J gave up 2 bases, with 8 bases separating them. Germline loops: CDR1 SGHTA, CDR2 FQGNSA. The length of the CDR3 is 14 residues. The DNA for the CDR3 is TGTGCCAGCAGCTTAAGACTCAACACAGATACGCAGTATTTT. Translation: CASSLRLNTDTQYF.

The chain carries TRBV7-9 and TRBJ1-4, with 7 bases identical to TRBD1. Losses at the gene ends were 5 bases for V and 3 bases for J; bases not matched to a gene: 6. The germline gives CDR1 SEHNR, CDR2 FQNEAQ (reference sequence). This CDR3 is built from 15 residues. This CDR3 reads CASSTPDRPNEKLFF. The CDR3 nucleotides read TGTGCCAGCAGCACACCGGACAGGCCTAATGAAAAACTGTTTTTT.

The chain is built from TRBV28 and TRBJ1-5, with D unresolved. The CDR3 loop spans 14 amino acids. V lost 5 bases and J 1 base, leaving 9 bases between the germline ends. Germline lookup yields CDR1 MDHEN and CDR2 SYDVKM. The chain's CDR3 is CASSDRHSNQPQHF. The CDR3 bases are TGTGCCAGCAGTGATAGACACAGCAATCAGCCCCAGCATTTT.

The chain combines TRBV6-1 with TRBJ1-2; 8 nucleotides match TRBD1. With V trimmed by 3 bases and J by 10 bases, 7 bases remained unmatched. Germline-derived CDR1 and CDR2 are MNHNS and SASEGT. The CDR3 is made up of 13 amino acids. The CDR3 DNA reads TGTGCCAGCAGTGACGTATCAGGGGGCTCCTACACCTTC. Amino acids: CASSDVSGGSYTF.

The rearrangement links TRBV30 to TRBJ2-3; the match to TRBD1 covers 11 bases. V was clipped by 3 bases and J by 2 bases; unmatched bases: 4. The CDR3 spans 15 residues. Germline V CDR1 and CDR2: GTSNPN, SVGIG (reference sequence). The CDR3 nucleotides are TGTGCCTGGAGCGGACAGGGGGCCCCCACAGATACGCAGTATTTT. It translates to CAWSGQGAPTDTQYF.

The chain recombines TRBV28 with TRBJ2-7, with 9 positions matching TRBD1. This CDR3 has 13 residues. The junction had 6 bases not matched to a gene; V was cut back by 7 bases and J by 5 bases. Germline V gives CDR1 MDHEN, CDR2 SYDVKM. The CDR3 loop is CASKQGALDEQYF. The CDR3 DNA reads as TGTGCCAGCAAACAGGGGGCTCTCGACGAGCAGTACTTC.

The chain carries TRBV6-5 and TRBJ1-6, with 9 bases that match TRBD1. The V segment lost 6 bases and the J segment 6 bases; nucleotides outside the gene matches: 3. Germline loops: CDR1 MNHEY, CDR2 SVGAGI. This CDR3 spans 14 amino acids. In DNA, the CDR3 is TGTGCCAGCAGCCAGGACAGGGGTAATTCACCCCTCCACTTT. Protein: CASSQDRGNSPLHF.

Here the CDR3 reads CASTGPNYGYTF. The CDR3 bases are TGTGCCAGCACGGGGCCAAACTATGGCTACACCTTC. The chain uses TRBV25-1 and TRBJ1-2; D is perhaps TRBD1 (5 bases). This CDR3 comprises 12 residues. Trimming removed 7 bases from V and 2 bases from J, with 8 bases in between. Germline CDR1 and CDR2: MGHDK and SYGVNS.

DNA of the CDR3: TGCAGCGTTGGGGGGTTAGCCTCTGAGACCCAGTACTTC. Translated, it gives CSVGGLASETQYF. The genes are TRBV29-1 and TRBJ2-5; D may match TRBD1 or TRBD2 (5 bases each). The CDR3 has 13 residues. V was cut by 4 bases and J by 5 bases, with 14 bases left in between. CDR1 is SQVTM, CDR2 ANQGSEA, per germline.

This chain links TRBV9 with TRBJ1-6; 7 bases align to TRBD1. The CDR3 sequence is 16 residues long. The J segment lost 2 bases and the V segment lost 3 bases, leaving 5 bases of the junction unmatched. Germline V gene sequence: CDR1 SGDLS, CDR2 YYNGEE. CDR3 sequence reads: CASSETGIPYNSPLHF. CDR3 coding DNA: TGTGCCAGCAGCGAGACAGGGATCCCCTATAATTCACCCCTCCACTTT.

This chain joins TRBV28 and TRBJ1-6, with 10 bases matching TRBD1. CDR1 and CDR2 (germline): MDHEN, SYDVKM. CDR3 length: 10 amino acids. CDR3 bases: TGTGGGACAGGGGGTTCACCCCTCCACTTT. It encodes CGTGGSPLHF.

The chain links TRBV29-1 to TRBJ1-1, with a possible D match to TRBD1 (5 bases). The CDR3 loop spans 13 amino acids. Germline V lookup: CDR1 SQVTM, CDR2 ANQGSEA. Trimming shortened V by 6 bases and J by 4 bases, and 15 bases separated the two germline ends. CDR3 in DNA: TGCAGCGTACTCCCGGGACGCCTCACTGAAGCTTTCTTT. Its protein product is CSVLPGRLTEAFF.

This chain joins TRBV7-9 and TRBJ2-7; 8 bases fit TRBD1. The V gene end was trimmed by 5 bases and the J gene end by 3 bases; junction bases not matched to a gene: 9. This CDR3 region has 15 residues. Germline lookup yields CDR1 SEHNR and CDR2 FQNEAQ (reference sequence). CDR3 sequence reads: CASSVTGQDIYEQYF. The CDR3 bases are TGTGCCAGCAGCGTAACGGGACAGGATATCTACGAGCAGTACTTC.

This sequence joins TRBV29-1 and TRBJ2-1, with 7 bases fitting TRBD2. Trimming cost V 4 bases and J 2 bases; bases outside gene matches: 5. CDR3 length equals 14 residues. The germline CDR1 and CDR2 sequences are SQVTM and ANQGSEA. The CDR3 sequence is CSVGRGGAYNEQFF. CDR3 nucleotides: TGCAGCGTTGGACGGGGAGGGGCCTACAATGAGCAGTTCTTC.

This clone was seen a few times. This chain joins TRBV7-9 and TRBJ2-5, with D possibly being TRBD1 or TRBD2 (5 bases each). The length of the CDR3 is 12 residues. Germline V gene data show CDR1 as SEHNR and CDR2 as FQNEAQ (reference sequence). With 3 bases removed from V and 5 bases from J, the gap between germline ends came to 7 bases. The CDR3 here is CASSLGEETQYF. The DNA of the CDR3 is TGTGCCAGCAGCTTGGGGGAGGAGACCCAGTACTTC.